A single TCR beta chain is shown here with its context. Its target is unknown. The entry originates in a study of post-analysis software for immune sequencing data. The library was made from cDNA and included unique molecular identifiers. TCRdb used MiXCR to reprocess the PCR reads, holding one entry per CDR3 protein. The sample includes approximately 260,000 distinct CDR3 sequences, about 40% of them seen just once. Regarding the study as a whole: Those with multiple sclerosis, the patient group, showed significantly lower normalized Chao1 diversity than controls.

The TCR sequence derives from a girl aged 5-17 years with multiple sclerosis. Material: blood.

CDR3 nucleotide sequence: TGTGCCAGCAGTTACTCGAGGGGCAGGGATTGGACTAGAGGATTCAATGAGCAGTTCTTC. Protein sequence: CASSYSRGRDWTRGFNEQFF. The chain is built from TRBV6-5 and TRBJ2-1; 7 bases are a match to TRBD2. Germline V gene lookup returns CDR1 MNHEY and CDR2 SVGAGI. V lost 0 bases to trimming and J lost 6 bases; unmatched junction nucleotides: 20. The CDR3 sequence is 20 residues long.